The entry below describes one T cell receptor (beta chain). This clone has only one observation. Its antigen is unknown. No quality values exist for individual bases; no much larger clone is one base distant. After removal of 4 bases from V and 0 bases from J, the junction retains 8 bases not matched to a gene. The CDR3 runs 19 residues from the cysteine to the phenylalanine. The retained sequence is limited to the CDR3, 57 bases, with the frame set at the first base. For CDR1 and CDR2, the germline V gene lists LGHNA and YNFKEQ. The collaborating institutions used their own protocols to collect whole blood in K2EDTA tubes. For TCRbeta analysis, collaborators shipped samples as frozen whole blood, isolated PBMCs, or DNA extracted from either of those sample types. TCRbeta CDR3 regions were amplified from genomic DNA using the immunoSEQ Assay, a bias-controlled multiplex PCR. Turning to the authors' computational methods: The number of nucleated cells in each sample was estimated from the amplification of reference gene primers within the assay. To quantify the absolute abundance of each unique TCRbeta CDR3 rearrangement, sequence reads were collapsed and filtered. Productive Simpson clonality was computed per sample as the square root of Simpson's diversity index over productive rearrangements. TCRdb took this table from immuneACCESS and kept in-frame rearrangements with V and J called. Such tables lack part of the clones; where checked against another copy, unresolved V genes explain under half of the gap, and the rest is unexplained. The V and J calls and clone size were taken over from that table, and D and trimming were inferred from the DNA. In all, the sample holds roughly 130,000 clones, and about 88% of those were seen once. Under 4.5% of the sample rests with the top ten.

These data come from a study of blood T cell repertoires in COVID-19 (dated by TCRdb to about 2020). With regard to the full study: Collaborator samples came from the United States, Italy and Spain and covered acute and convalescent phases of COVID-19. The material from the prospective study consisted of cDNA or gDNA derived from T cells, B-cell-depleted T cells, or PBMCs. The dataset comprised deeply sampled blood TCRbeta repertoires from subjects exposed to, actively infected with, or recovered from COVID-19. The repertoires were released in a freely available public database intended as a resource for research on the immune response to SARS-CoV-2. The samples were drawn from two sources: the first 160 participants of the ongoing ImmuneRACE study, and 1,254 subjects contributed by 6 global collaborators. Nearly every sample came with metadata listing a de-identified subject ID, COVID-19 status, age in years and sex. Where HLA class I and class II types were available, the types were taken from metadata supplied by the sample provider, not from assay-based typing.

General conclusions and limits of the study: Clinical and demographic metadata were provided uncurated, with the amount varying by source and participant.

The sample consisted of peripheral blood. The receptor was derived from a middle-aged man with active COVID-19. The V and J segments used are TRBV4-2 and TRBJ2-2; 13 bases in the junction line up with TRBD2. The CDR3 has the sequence CASSLGLAGHLANTGELFF. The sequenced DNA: TGTGCCAGCAGCCTGGGACTAGCGGGACACTTAGCGAACACCGGGGAGCTGTTTTTT.